A selection of T cell receptor beta chains follows, all from one sample in a study of blood T cell repertoires in COVID-19. The repertoire was sequenced with immunoSEQ multiplex PCR; TCRdb's copy has only in-frame clones and lacks some. Among roughly 250,000 clones listed, around 89% were seen once. Sequences were obtained from peripheral blood. The receptors shown here come from a man aged 30 to 39 with acute or convalescent COVID-19. CDR3s include the opening cysteine and the closing phenylalanine or tryptophan. Each record gives: V gene, clone size, D gene, J gene, CDR3 DNA, CDR3 protein. D genes are given only for firm matches. Only some rows state a clone size, as once, few, many or a class for expanded clones.

V gene: TRBV6-1; clone size: .; D gene: .; J gene: TRBJ1-3; CDR3 DNA: TGTGCCAGCAGTGACGGCACAGGTTCGAAGGTAGACACCATATATTTT; CDR3 protein: CASSDGTGSKVDTIYF
V gene: TRBV28; clone size: .; D gene: TRBD1; J gene: TRBJ2-4; CDR3 DNA: TGTGCCAGCAGCCGCCTGCCGGTCAGGGGGCGAAACATTCAGTACTTC; CDR3 protein: CASSRLPVRGRNIQYF
V gene: TRBV27; clone size: .; D gene: TRBD2; J gene: TRBJ2-2; CDR3 DNA: TGTGCCAGCAGTCTGGGGGGGTCAGTAGAGGCCGGGGAGCTGTTTTTT; CDR3 protein: CASSLGGSVEAGELFF
V gene: TRBV5-1; clone size: .; D gene: .; J gene: TRBJ2-6; CDR3 DNA: TGCGCCAGCATCCCTGGGCGTTCTGGGGCCAACGTCCTGACTTTC; CDR3 protein: CASIPGRSGANVLTF
V gene: TRBV29-1; clone size: .; D gene: .; J gene: TRBJ1-4; CDR3 DNA: TGCAGCGTTAGGGAGGGTGGAGGTGAAAAACTGTTTTTT; CDR3 protein: CSVREGGGEKLFF
V gene: TRBV11-2; clone size: .; D gene: .; J gene: TRBJ1-2; CDR3 DNA: TGTGCCAGCGTTGGGGCGCTTGATGGCTACACCTTC; CDR3 protein: CASVGALDGYTF
V gene: TRBV27; clone size: .; D gene: .; J gene: TRBJ1-3; CDR3 DNA: TGTGCCAGCAGTTTGGGGGGTGGAAACACCATATATTTT; CDR3 protein: CASSLGGGNTIYF
V gene: TRBV30; clone size: .; D gene: TRBD1; J gene: TRBJ1-1; CDR3 DNA: TGTGCCTTCTCTGGACAGGGTTACACTGAAGCTTTCTTT; CDR3 protein: CAFSGQGYTEAFF
V gene: TRBV18; clone size: few; D gene: .; J gene: TRBJ2-7; CDR3 DNA: TGTGCCAGCTCACCGGGGCTCGCCTACGAGCAGTACTTC; CDR3 protein: CASSPGLAYEQYF
V gene: TRBV11-2; clone size: .; D gene: .; J gene: TRBJ2-5; CDR3 DNA: TGTGCCAGCAGATTTTCATCCTCGGGCCAAGAGACCCAGTACTTC; CDR3 protein: CASRFSSSGQETQYF
V gene: TRBV6-4; clone size: .; D gene: TRBD1; J gene: TRBJ1-1; CDR3 DNA: TGTGCCAGCAGAGTACAGGGGCTGGGGGCGAACACTGAAGCTTTCTTT; CDR3 protein: CASRVQGLGANTEAFF
V gene: TRBV9; clone size: .; D gene: .; J gene: TRBJ2-2; CDR3 DNA: TGTGCCAGCAGCGTAGGATTTGGACAAGGAGGGTCCGGGGAGCTGTTTTTT; CDR3 protein: CASSVGFGQGGSGELFF
V gene: TRBV18; clone size: .; D gene: TRBD1; J gene: TRBJ1-1; CDR3 DNA: TGTGCCAGCTCACCACCGGGACAGACTGAAGCTTTCTTT; CDR3 protein: CASSPPGQTEAFF
V gene: TRBV6-5; clone size: .; D gene: TRBD1; J gene: TRBJ2-3; CDR3 DNA: TGTGCCAGCAGACGACAGGGTAACACAGATACGCAGTATTTT; CDR3 protein: CASRRQGNTDTQYF
V gene: TRBV18; clone size: .; D gene: .; J gene: TRBJ2-5; CDR3 DNA: TGTGCCAGCTCACCCGGGATTGGCGAGACCCAGTACTTC; CDR3 protein: CASSPGIGETQYF
V gene: TRBV4-1; clone size: .; D gene: TRBD2; J gene: TRBJ2-3; CDR3 DNA: TGCGCCAGCAGCCAAGAAGGTAGCGGGGGGCCTATAGATACGCAGTATTTT; CDR3 protein: CASSQEGSGGPIDTQYF
V gene: TRBV3-1/TRBV3-2; clone size: .; D gene: .; J gene: TRBJ2-3; CDR3 DNA: TGTGCCAGCAGCCTCCCTCCGGCAGATACGCAGTATTTT; CDR3 protein: CASSLPPADTQYF
V gene: TRBV24-1; clone size: .; D gene: TRBD2; J gene: TRBJ2-3; CDR3 DNA: TGTGCCACCAGTGAGGGCGGGAGATGGGACACAGATACGCAGTATTTT; CDR3 protein: CATSEGGRWDTDTQYF
V gene: TRBV27; clone size: .; D gene: TRBD2; J gene: TRBJ2-7; CDR3 DNA: TGTGCCAGCAGACCTACTAGCGACCTCACCGAGCAGTACTTC; CDR3 protein: CASRPTSDLTEQYF
V gene: TRBV5-1; clone size: .; D gene: .; J gene: TRBJ2-3; CDR3 DNA: TGCGCCAGCGGAATCACGGGGGATATCACAGATACGCAGTATTTT; CDR3 protein: CASGITGDITDTQYF
V gene: TRBV30; clone size: .; D gene: .; J gene: TRBJ2-1; CDR3 DNA: TGTGCCTGGAGTGGAGGGGGAGTGGTAAATGAGCAGTTCTTC; CDR3 protein: CAWSGGGVVNEQFF
V gene: TRBV27; clone size: .; D gene: .; J gene: TRBJ2-7; CDR3 DNA: TGTGCCACCCAACTGGCGGGCACCTACGAGCAGTACTTC; CDR3 protein: CATQLAGTYEQYF
V gene: TRBV10-3; clone size: few; D gene: .; J gene: TRBJ2-7; CDR3 DNA: TGTGCCATCAGTGAGTCGGCAGAAGTCTACGAGCAGTACTTC; CDR3 protein: CAISESAEVYEQYF
V gene: TRBV3-1/TRBV3-2; clone size: .; D gene: .; J gene: TRBJ2-2; CDR3 DNA: TGTGCCAGCAGGCCTTTTTCAGTGACCGGGGAGCTGTTTTTT; CDR3 protein: CASRPFSVTGELFF
V gene: TRBV5-8; clone size: once; D gene: .; J gene: TRBJ1-2; CDR3 DNA: TGTGCCAGCAGCTTGGAAGTCGCCGGGGGAATCAGGCGGGGCTACACCTTC; CDR3 protein: CASSLEVAGGIRRGYTF
V gene: TRBV18; clone size: .; D gene: TRBD1; J gene: TRBJ2-3; CDR3 DNA: TGTGCCAGCTCACCCGGGACAGGGCTGGGGGCAGATACGCAGTATTTT; CDR3 protein: CASSPGTGLGADTQYF
V gene: TRBV28; clone size: .; D gene: TRBD1; J gene: TRBJ1-2; CDR3 DNA: TGTGCCAGCAGTTTAACAGGGGCGTACTATGGCTACACCTTC; CDR3 protein: CASSLTGAYYGYTF
V gene: TRBV3-1/TRBV3-2; clone size: .; D gene: .; J gene: TRBJ2-5; CDR3 DNA: TGTGCCAGCAGCCGCCGGACAGCCCAAGAGACCCAGTACTTC; CDR3 protein: CASSRRTAQETQYF
V gene: TRBV20-1; clone size: .; D gene: TRBD1; J gene: TRBJ2-1; CDR3 DNA: TGCAGTGCTGGGACAGACAATGAGCAGTTCTTC; CDR3 protein: CSAGTDNEQFF
V gene: TRBV30; clone size: .; D gene: .; J gene: TRBJ1-2; CDR3 DNA: TGTGCCTGGAGTGTAGATGTAGGGGGAGGCTACACCTTC; CDR3 protein: CAWSVDVGGGYTF
V gene: TRBV24-1; clone size: .; D gene: .; J gene: TRBJ2-1; CDR3 DNA: TGTGCCACCAGTCAGGGTGGTGGGAACGTGTGGGATGAGCAGTTCTTC; CDR3 protein: CATSQGGGNVWDEQFF
V gene: TRBV6-5; clone size: .; D gene: .; J gene: TRBJ2-5; CDR3 DNA: TGTGCAACGTCGGCCCCAGGGCAGACCCAGTACTTC; CDR3 protein: CATSAPGQTQYF
V gene: TRBV6-5; clone size: .; D gene: .; J gene: TRBJ1-2; CDR3 DNA: TGTGCCAGCAGTTACTCTGGGCGGGGAGGGGTCGGCTACACCTTC; CDR3 protein: CASSYSGRGGVGYTF
V gene: TRBV7-2; clone size: .; D gene: .; J gene: TRBJ2-1; CDR3 DNA: TGTGCCAGCAGCTACCGGAGAGAGGAGCAGTTCTTC; CDR3 protein: CASSYRREEQFF
V gene: TRBV21-1; clone size: .; D gene: .; J gene: TRBJ2-7; CDR3 DNA: TGTGCCAGCAGCAAAAGGAGGACAGGAGAATCAGACCACTACGAGCAGTACTTC; CDR3 protein: CASSKRRTGESDHYEQYF